The subject of this entry is one T cell receptor beta chain. This sample was included in a study of shared T cell receptors in the human thymus. The CDR3 has 19 amino acids. This table comes from immunoSEQ multiplex PCR, and its TCRdb copy is limited to in-frame clones, with some not included. The sample records hundreds of thousands of clones, roughly 90% being singletons. The same sample was also studied in work on human thymus T cells. That paper adds: Surgeons resected thymus tissue during corrective heart surgery. Across thymic and blood repertoires, the usage of V and J genes appeared to be biased. Thymic repertoires from unrelated individuals overlapped highly, related research reported.

The chain uses TRBV21-1 and TRBJ2-2; TRBD2, the table's D call, lacks a check against the DNA. TRBV21-1 has pseudogene status. Sequencing was carried out using thymocytes. The receptor's source is a boy younger than two with a congenital heart defect. The CDR3 here is CASSKQRGRLAVYTGELFF. In DNA, the CDR3 is TGTGCCAGCAGCAAACAGCGGGGGCGACTAGCGGTATACACCGGGGAGCTGTTTTTT.